The clone carrying this TCR beta chain was seen only a few times. Its target is unknown. The data are from a study of response to subunit inactivated influenza vaccine. Study results and limitations: The study's authors posited that every seasonal influenza vaccination enlists few new T cells.

Each CDR3 protein is one row after TCRdb ran MiXCR on the RT-PCR reads. The table lists about 500,000 distinct CDR3 sequences, 16% of them singletons. This CDR3 contains 16 residues. From germline, CDR1 is SQVTM and CDR2 ANQGSEA. After removal of 0 bases from V and 1 base from J, the junction contained 6 bases not matched to a gene. This chain joins TRBV29-1 and TRBJ2-3, with TRBD2 identical over 8 bases. The source material was CD4+ T cells sorted from PBMCs, sampled less than 25 months after vaccination. The receptor's source is a man between 50 and 75 years old who received an inactivated influenza vaccine. CDR3 region: CSVEDPASGRTDTQYF. The CDR3 region has the DNA TGCAGCGTTGAAGATCCGGCTAGCGGGCGCACAGATACGCAGTATTTT.